This passage covers 10 T cell receptor beta chains from one sample sequenced in a study of T cell repertoires in cytomegalovirus infection. TCRdb itself ran the reads through MiXCR, one entry per CDR3 protein. The sample carries approximately 49,000 distinct CDR3 sequences, roughly 20% recorded once. Their recognized antigens are unknown. This sample comprised CD8+ T cells from cultured PBMCs, obtained from culture after CMV antigen stimulation. Receptor source: a human donor in good health (CMV status not recorded). Some clones in this sample may be carry-over from other donors' samples.

In this sample, this clonotype turned up a few times. CDR3 DNA: TGTGCCAGCAGCTTAGCGGGAAAAGGCGATGAGCAGTTCTTC. Amino acid sequence: CASSLAGKGDEQFF. The genes are TRBV7-6 and TRBJ2-1; D is undetermined. The CDR3 is 14 amino acids. V lost 0 bases and J lost 8, with 11 bases in between. Germline loops: CDR1 SGHVS, CDR2 FNYEAQ.

This clonotype was counted between two and nine times. The V gene is TRBV28, the J gene TRBJ1-1; weak D call: TRBD1 (5 bases). The CDR3 is made up of 15 amino acids. V was clipped by 4 bases and J by 7 bases, with 19 bases between them. Germline values: CDR1 MDHEN, CDR2 SYDVKM. This chain's CDR3 is CASSSTVLTTIEAFF. DNA of the CDR3: TGTGCCAGCAGTTCGACAGTTTTGACCACCATTGAAGCTTTCTTT.

This clonotype showed up just a few times. This chain connects TRBV7-8 to TRBJ2-7, with a possible D match to TRBD2 (6 bases). The V end was cut by 2 bases, the J end by 2 bases, with 16 bases between. This CDR3 spans 16 amino acids. Germline V gene sequence: CDR1 SGHVS, CDR2 FQNEAQ. The CDR3 sequence: CASSLPAGGKTYEQYF. DNA of the CDR3: TGTGCCAGCAGCTTACCAGCGGGTGGGAAGACCTACGAGCAGTACTTC.

This clonotype was counted only a few times. The chain couples TRBV7-9 to TRBJ2-1, with D unresolved. Trimming shortened V by 1 base and J by 10 bases, and 8 bases separated the two germline ends. The CDR3 is made up of 12 amino acids. Per germline, CDR1 SEHNR and CDR2 FQNEAQ (reference sequence). The CDR3 here is CASSLELWEQFF. The DNA of the CDR3 is TGTGCCAGCAGCTTAGAGCTCTGGGAGCAGTTCTTC.

This clonotype was seen a handful of times. The chain carries TRBV27 and TRBJ2-3; 10 nucleotides agree with TRBD2. Germline V CDR1 and CDR2: MNHEY, SMNVEV (reference sequence). The CDR3 spans 17 residues. V was pared by 5 bases and J by 6 bases, with 14 bases of the junction left unmatched. Written as DNA, the CDR3 is TGTGCCAGCAGTGCCCTTATCAGCGGGAGGGCATTCGATACGCAGTATTTT. It yields the protein CASSALISGRAFDTQYF.

This clonotype has a count of ten or more. The J gene is TRBJ2-4, the V gene TRBV7-2; D call uncertain. V shed 1 base and J shed 10 bases, with 11 bases lying between them. CDR3 length: 13 residues. The germline V gene encodes CDR1 SGHTA and CDR2 FQGNSA. The CDR3: CASSLVGLGIQYF. The CDR3 DNA sequence: TGTGCCAGCAGCTTAGTTGGCCTTGGGATTCAGTACTTC.

This chain connects TRBV20-1 to TRBJ2-2; 8 nucleotides align to TRBD2. Losses at the gene ends were 7 bases for V and 0 bases for J; bases not matched to a gene: 1. This CDR3 has 13 residues. Germline loops: CDR1 DFQATT, CDR2 SNEGSKA (reference sequence). The CDR3 DNA reads TGCAGTGGCGGGGGGCCGAACACCGGGGAGCTGTTTTTT. Residues: CSGGGPNTGELFF.

The V call is TRBV7-9, the J call TRBJ2-1; a weak D match, TRBD2 (6 bases). The V end was cut by 0 bases, the J end by 7 bases, with 10 bases between. CDR3 length: 14 residues. The germline CDR1 and CDR2 sequences are SEHNR and FQNEAQ (reference sequence). In nucleotides, the CDR3 is TGTGCCAGCAGCTTAGCGACGGGAGTAAATGAGCAGTTCTTC. Its protein product is CASSLATGVNEQFF.

This clonotype was seen more than once but under ten times. The rearrangement joins TRBV27 to TRBJ2-3; D may be TRBD1 (6 bases). The V gene's germline CDR1 is MNHEY and CDR2 SMNVEV (reference sequence). The CDR3 is 17 amino acids. V shed 2 bases and J shed 1 base, with 16 bases lying between them. In nucleotides, the CDR3 is TGTGCCAGCAGTTTAACGTACAGGGCGACCGGCACAGATACGCAGTATTTT. Translating it yields CASSLTYRATGTDTQYF.

The V call is TRBV24-1, the J call TRBJ2-1, with D perhaps assigned TRBD1 or TRBD2 (5 bases each). Deletions cut 4 bases from V and 4 bases from J, with 13 bases between. The CDR3 length is 15 residues. Germline lookup yields CDR1 KGHDR and CDR2 SFDVKD. DNA of the CDR3: TGTGCCACCAGTGACTCCGGGACCTCGTACAATGAGCAGTTCTTC. Translating it yields CATSDSGTSYNEQFF.